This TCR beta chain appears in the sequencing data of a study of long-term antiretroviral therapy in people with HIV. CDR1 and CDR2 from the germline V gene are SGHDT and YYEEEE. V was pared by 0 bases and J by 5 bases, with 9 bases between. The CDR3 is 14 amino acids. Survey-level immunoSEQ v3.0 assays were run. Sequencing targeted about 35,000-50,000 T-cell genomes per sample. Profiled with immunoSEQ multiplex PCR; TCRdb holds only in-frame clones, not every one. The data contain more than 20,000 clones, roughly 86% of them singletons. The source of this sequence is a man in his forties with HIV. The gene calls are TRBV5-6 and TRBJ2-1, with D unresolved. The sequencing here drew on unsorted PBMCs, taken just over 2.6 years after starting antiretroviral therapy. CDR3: CASSLAVQNNEQFF. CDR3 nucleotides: TGTGCCAGCAGCTTGGCGGTACAGAACAATGAGCAGTTCTTC.